Sequencing of this T cell receptor (beta chain) was carried out in a study of blood T cell repertoires in COVID-19. Study details: Samples of COVID-19 (acute and convalescent) were obtained from the United States, Italy and Spain. Nucleic acid was either cDNA or gDNA, and it came from T cells, B-cell-depleted T cells, or PBMCs.

Germline-derived CDR1 and CDR2 are SGHDT and YYEEEE. V lost 5 bases, J lost 5 bases, and 16 bases lay in between. There are 14 residues in the CDR3. Sequencing used immunoSEQ multiplex PCR; TCRdb keeps in-frame clones, though not all of them. Of about 110,000 clones in the sample, over 80% were seen once. This clonotype originated in a woman in her 70s with acute or convalescent COVID-19. The material sequenced was peripheral blood. This sequence joins TRBV5-6 and TRBJ2-5; a weak D match, TRBD1 (6 bases). CDR3 protein: CASRLGMGAETQYF. In nucleotides, the CDR3 is TGTGCCAGCAGGCTTGGTATGGGGGCTGAGACCCAGTACTTC. The complete variable domain, with remaining parts taken from reference TRBV5-6 and TRBJ2-5, reads DAGVTQSPTHLIKTRGQQVTLRCSPKSGHDTVSWYQQALGQGPQFIFQYYEEEERQRGNFPDRFSGHQFPNYSSELNVNALLLGDSALYLCASRLGMGAETQYFGPGTRLLVL.